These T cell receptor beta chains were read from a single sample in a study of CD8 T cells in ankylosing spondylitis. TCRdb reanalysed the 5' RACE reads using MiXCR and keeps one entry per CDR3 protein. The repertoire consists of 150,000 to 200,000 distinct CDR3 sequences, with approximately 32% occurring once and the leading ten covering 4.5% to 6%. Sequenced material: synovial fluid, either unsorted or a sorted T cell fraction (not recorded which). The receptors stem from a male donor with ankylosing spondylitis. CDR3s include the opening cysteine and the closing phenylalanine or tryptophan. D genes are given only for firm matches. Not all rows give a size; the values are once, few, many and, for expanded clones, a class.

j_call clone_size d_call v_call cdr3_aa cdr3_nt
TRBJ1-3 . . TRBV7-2 CATEVPLSGNTIYF TGTGCCACCGAAGTTCCCCTCTCTGGAAACACCATATATTTT
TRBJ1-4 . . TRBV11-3 CASSSGAQDEKLFF TGTGCCAGCAGCTCCGGGGCACAGGATGAAAAACTGTTTTTT
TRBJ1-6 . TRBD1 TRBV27 CASSYGGTGKNSPLHF TGTGCCAGCAGTTACGGCGGGACAGGGAAAAATTCACCCCTCCACTTT
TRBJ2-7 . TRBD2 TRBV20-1 CSASLTSGGAYEQYF TGCAGTGCTAGCCTGACTAGCGGGGGGGCCTACGAGCAGTACTTC
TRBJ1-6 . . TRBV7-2 CASSLPTGARVTLHF TGTGCCAGCAGCTTGCCGACAGGCGCTAGGGTCACCCTCCACTTT
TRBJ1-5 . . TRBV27 CASSSTPRVPQHF TGTGCCAGCAGTTCAACCCCCAGGGTGCCCCAGCATTTT
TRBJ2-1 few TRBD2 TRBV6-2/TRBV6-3 CASTNWGLAGSEQFF TGTGCCAGCACCAACTGGGGACTAGCGGGATCTGAGCAGTTCTTC
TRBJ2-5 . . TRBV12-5 CASGSGTGLETQYF TGTGCTAGTGGTTCAGGAACAGGGTTAGAGACCCAGTACTTC
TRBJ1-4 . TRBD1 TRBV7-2 CASSLHSGTGDEKLFF TGTGCCAGCAGCCTCCACTCCGGGACAGGGGACGAAAAACTGTTTTTT
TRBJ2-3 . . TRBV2 CASTALADTQYF TGTGCCAGCACGGCCTTAGCAGATACGCAGTATTTT
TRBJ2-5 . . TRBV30 CAWSPSGSGKTQYF TGTGCCTGGAGTCCCTCGGGCTCCGGGAAGACCCAGTACTTC
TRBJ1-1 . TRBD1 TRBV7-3 CASSLTTAGGRGAEAFF TGTGCCAGCAGCTTAACCACCGCAGGGGGGAGGGGGGCTGAAGCTTTCTTT
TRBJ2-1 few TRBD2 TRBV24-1 CATSDTLAGEYNEQFF TGTGCCACCAGTGACACCCTAGCGGGAGAGTACAATGAGCAGTTCTTC
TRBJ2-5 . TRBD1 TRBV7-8 CASSPRTGQTQYF TGTGCCAGCAGCCCTCGGACAGGGCAGACCCAGTACTTC
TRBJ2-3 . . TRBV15 CATTLQGTTTDTQYF TGTGCCACCACACTCCAGGGGACGACCACAGATACGCAGTATTTT
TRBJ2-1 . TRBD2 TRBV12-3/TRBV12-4 CASTSSKREEWEQFF TGTGCCAGCACTTCCTCTAAGCGGGAGGAGTGGGAGCAGTTCTTC
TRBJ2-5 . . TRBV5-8 CASSLSIGQTKWTQYF TGTGCCAGCAGCTTGTCCATCGGACAGACGAAGTGGACCCAGTACTTC
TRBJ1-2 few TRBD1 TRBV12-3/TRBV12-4 CASTLGQGYGYTF TGTGCCAGCACCTTGGGACAGGGATATGGCTACACCTTC
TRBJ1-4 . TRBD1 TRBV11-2 CASSRLVDRGKNEKLFF TGTGCCAGCAGCCGCCTGGTAGACAGGGGGAAGAATGAAAAACTGTTTTTT
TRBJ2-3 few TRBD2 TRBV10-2 CASSEWTSGEDTQYF TGCGCCAGCAGTGAGTGGACTAGCGGGGAAGATACGCAGTATTTT
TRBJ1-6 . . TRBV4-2 CASSQADRDTSPLHF TGTGCCAGCAGCCAAGCCGACAGAGACACTTCACCCCTCCACTTT
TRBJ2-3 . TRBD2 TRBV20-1 CSAGGAGTDTQYF TGCAGTGCCGGGGGGGCCGGCACAGATACGCAGTATTTT
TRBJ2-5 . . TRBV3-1 CASSHRRGQETQYF TGTGCCAGCAGCCATCGCAGGGGACAAGAGACCCAGTACTTC
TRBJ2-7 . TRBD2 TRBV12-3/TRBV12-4 CASSMAGGSTEQYF TGTGCCAGCAGCATGGCGGGAGGGTCTACCGAGCAGTACTTC
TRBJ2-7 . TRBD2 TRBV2 CASCQTSGRGRF TGTGCCAGCTGCCAGACGAGCGGGAGAGGGCGATTC
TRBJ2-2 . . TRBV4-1 CASSQAVGLALNTGELFF TGCGCCAGCAGCCAAGCGGTGGGGCTTGCATTGAACACCGGGGAGCTGTTTTTT
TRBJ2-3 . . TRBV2 CASSPVSTDTQYF TGTGCCAGCTCGCCAGTTAGCACAGATACGCAGTATTTT
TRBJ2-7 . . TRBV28 CASSRVISYEQYF TGTGCCAGCAGCCGGGTGATATCCTACGAGCAGTACTTC
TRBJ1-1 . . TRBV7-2 CASSLVGAKVNTEAFF TGTGCCAGTAGCTTAGTTGGGGCAAAAGTGAACACTGAAGCTTTCTTT
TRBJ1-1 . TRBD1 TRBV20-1 CSASPGTGMTEAFF TGCAGTGCTAGCCCCGGGACAGGGATGACTGAAGCTTTCTTT
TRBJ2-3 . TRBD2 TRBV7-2 CASSLGTSGSDTQYF TGTGCCAGCAGCTTAGGGACTAGTGGTTCGGATACGCAGTATTTT
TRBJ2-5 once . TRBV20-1 CSAGGGPETQYF TGCAGTGCGGGGGGGGGCCCTGAGACCCAGTACTTC
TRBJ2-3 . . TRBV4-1 CASSLSSAGGTDTQYF TGCGCCAGCAGCCTTTCATCGGCAGGCGGCACAGATACGCAGTATTTT
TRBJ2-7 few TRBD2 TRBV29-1 CSVRTGTSGYEQYF TGCAGCGTCCGGACCGGGACTAGCGGCTACGAGCAGTACTTC
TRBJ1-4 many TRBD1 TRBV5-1 CASRSGTGNEKLFF TGCGCCAGCAGGTCCGGGACAGGGAATGAAAAACTGTTTTTT
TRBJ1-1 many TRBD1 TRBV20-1 CSAHRGLRTEAFF TGCAGTGCTCACAGGGGGCTGCGGACTGAAGCTTTCTTT
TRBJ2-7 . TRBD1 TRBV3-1 CASSRGGQGYEQYF TGTGCCAGCAGCCGAGGAGGACAGGGCTACGAGCAGTACTTC
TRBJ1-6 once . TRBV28 CASTLGGMVGYNSPLHF TGTGCCAGCACCCTTGGAGGGATGGTCGGTTATAATTCACCCCTCCACTTT
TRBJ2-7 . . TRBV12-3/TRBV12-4 CASSSRVGVGEQYF TGTGCCAGCAGTTCCCGCGTAGGGGTAGGCGAGCAGTACTTC
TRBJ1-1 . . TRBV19 CASSIVGGNTEAFF TGTGCCAGTAGTATCGTTGGGGGGAACACTGAAGCTTTCTTT
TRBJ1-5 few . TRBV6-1 CATLGATQPQHF TGTGCCACTTTGGGTGCCACTCAGCCCCAGCATTTT
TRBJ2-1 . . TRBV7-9 CASSLLNSRRNEQFF TGTGCCAGCAGCTTATTGAATAGCCGCAGGAATGAGCAGTTCTTC
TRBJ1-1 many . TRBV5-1 CASSLGQGGAEAFF TGCGCCAGCAGCTTGGGCCAGGGTGGGGCTGAAGCTTTCTTT
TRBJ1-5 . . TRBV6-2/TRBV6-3 CASSYSGGGNQPQHF TGTGCCAGCAGTTACTCGGGGGGAGGCAATCAGCCCCAGCATTTT
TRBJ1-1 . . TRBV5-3 CARSADDGGLTEAFF TGTGCCAGAAGCGCGGACGATGGGGGCTTGACTGAAGCTTTCTTT
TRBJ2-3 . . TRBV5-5 CASSRGSMGDTQYF TGTGCCAGCAGCCGCGGATCCATGGGAGATACGCAGTATTTT
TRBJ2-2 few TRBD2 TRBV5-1 CASSFWRGGPTGELFF TGCGCCAGCAGCTTTTGGCGGGGGGGCCCCACCGGGGAGCTGTTTTTT
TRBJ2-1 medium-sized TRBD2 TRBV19 CASSIEAGISYNEQFF TGTGCCAGTAGTATAGAAGCGGGAATCTCCTACAATGAGCAGTTCTTC
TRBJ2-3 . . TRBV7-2 CASSPLVGTLSTDTQYF TGTGCCAGCAGCCCACTCGTCGGGACACTAAGCACAGATACGCAGTATTTT
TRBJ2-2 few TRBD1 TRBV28 CASSLFWGQGNTGELFF TGTGCCAGCAGTTTATTCTGGGGACAGGGGAACACCGGGGAGCTGTTTTTT
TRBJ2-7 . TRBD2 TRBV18 CASSPTSGTYEQYF TGTGCCAGCTCACCTACTAGCGGGACCTACGAGCAGTACTTC
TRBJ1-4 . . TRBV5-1 CASSQNRVGSANEKLFF TGCGCCAGCAGCCAGAACAGGGTAGGATCGGCAAATGAAAAACTGTTTTTT
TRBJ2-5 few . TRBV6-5 CASSPTTGETQYF TGTGCCAGCAGTCCGACGACGGGGGAGACCCAGTACTTC
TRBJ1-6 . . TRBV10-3 CAISEPDRSNSPLHF TGTGCCATCAGTGAGCCCGACAGGAGCAATTCACCCCTCCACTTT